The 21 T cell receptor beta chains given below trace back to one sample, sequenced in a study of blood T cell repertoires in COVID-19. TCRdb's table, derived via immunoSEQ multiplex PCR, lists solely in-frame clones and lacks some. This sample has a few hundred thousand clones, with 85% found just once. The specimen sequenced was peripheral blood. Receptors originate from a woman between 18 and 29 years old with acute or convalescent COVID-19.

V is TRBV11-2 and J is TRBJ2-7, with D possibly TRBD1 on 6 matching bases. This CDR3 region has 14 residues. Deletions cut 3 bases from V and 0 bases from J, with 9 bases between. Looked up from germline, CDR1 is SGHAT and CDR2 is FQNNGV. The CDR3 sequence: CASSFPTGSYEQYF. The CDR3 DNA reads TGTGCCAGCAGCTTCCCGACAGGCTCCTACGAGCAGTACTTC.

The chain employs TRBV2 and TRBJ2-5; D is uncertain. V was shortened by 6 bases and J by 0 bases, with 8 bases between the two germline ends. The length of the CDR3 is 13 residues. Per the germline V gene, CDR1 is SNHLY and CDR2 is FYNNEI. The chain's CDR3 is CASRLDNQETQYF. DNA for the CDR3: TGTGCCAGCAGACTCGACAACCAAGAGACCCAGTACTTC.

The rearrangement joins TRBV9 to TRBJ2-1, with 7 positions matching TRBD2. This CDR3 is built from 15 residues. The ends lost 2 bases at V and 5 bases at J; junction bases unmatched: 7. Germline V CDR1 and CDR2: SGDLS, YYNGEE. In DNA form, the CDR3 reads TGTGCCAGCAGCGTTTGGGGAGGGTCCAACAATGAGCAGTTCTTC. Its protein product is CASSVWGGSNNEQFF.

This clone was detected only once. The chain recombines TRBV6-1 with TRBJ2-7, with 11 nucleotides matching TRBD1. The CDR3 extends over 17 amino acids. CDR1 MNHNS and CDR2 SASEGT come from the germline V gene. Losses at the gene ends were 4 bases for V and 4 bases for J; bases not matched to a gene: 12. In DNA form, the CDR3 reads TGTGCCAGCAGTGCCAGGACAGGGGGCGCTGTCCAGTACGAGCAGTACTTC. Protein product: CASSARTGGAVQYEQYF.

The chain uses TRBV6-5 and TRBJ1-2, with D possibly being TRBD1 (5 bases). Germline assignment: CDR1 MNHEY and CDR2 SVGAGI. The CDR3 extends over 13 amino acids. V was cut by 3 bases and J by 8 bases, with 13 bases left in between. The CDR3 region has the DNA TGTGCCAGCAGTTATGGGTCGGGGGAAGGCTACACCTTC. Protein: CASSYGSGEGYTF.

This clone was seen just once. The genes are TRBV30 and TRBJ1-6, with 7 bases that match TRBD1. V shed 2 bases, J shed 10 bases, and the junction held 11 bases outside the gene matches. Germline V CDR1 and CDR2: GTSNPN, SVGIG (reference sequence). The CDR3 runs 15 residues. The DNA for the CDR3 is TGTGCCTGGAGTCCCCGACAGGGATCCGGGTCACCCCTCCACTTT. Its protein is CAWSPRQGSGSPLHF.

The chain carries TRBV9 and TRBJ2-1; D call uncertain. Germline CDR1 reads SGDLS; CDR2 reads YYNGEE. The length of the CDR3 is 12 residues. V lost 4 bases to trimming and J lost 5 bases, with 7 bases between them. In DNA form, the CDR3 reads TGTGCCAGCAGCCCCTACGACAATGAGCAGTTCTTC. It is translated as CASSPYDNEQFF.

This clone was recorded once. The V gene is TRBV4-1, the J gene TRBJ1-6, with D uncertain. This CDR3 comprises 13 residues. Trimming removed 4 bases from V and 12 bases from J, with 13 bases in between. The germline gives CDR1 MGHRA, CDR2 YSYEKL. For the CDR3, the DNA is TGCGCCAGCAGCCCGGGAGTAGTGGAACCCCTCCACTTT. It codes for CASSPGVVEPLHF.

J is TRBJ2-2 and V is TRBV6-5; D is unclear. Germline V gene sequence: CDR1 MNHEY, CDR2 SVGAGI. This CDR3 region has 15 residues. V gave up 0 bases and J gave up 1 base, with 6 bases separating them. The CDR3, as DNA: TGTGCCAGCAGTTACTCCGCAGGGAACACCGGGGAGCTGTTTTTT. As protein: CASSYSAGNTGELFF.

The V call is TRBV9, the J call TRBJ1-5; 7 positions match TRBD1. Germline values: CDR1 SGDLS, CDR2 YYNGEE. V dropped 0 bases and J dropped 5; count of bases not matched to a gene: 5. The CDR3 spans 15 residues. CDR3 in DNA: TGTGCCAGCAGCGTAGGGACAGGACCAGATCAGCCCCAGCATTTT. Translation: CASSVGTGPDQPQHF.

The table lists this clone with a count of one. This sequence joins TRBV7-9 and TRBJ2-7, with 10 bases matching TRBD2. Germline V gives CDR1 SEHNR, CDR2 FQNEAQ (reference sequence). The CDR3 is 13 amino acids. V dropped 5 bases and J dropped 13; count of bases not matched to a gene: 11. CDR3: CASSPLPRTSGYF. DNA for the CDR3: TGTGCCAGCAGCCCACTCCCTCGGACTAGCGGATACTTC.

The genes are TRBV5-1 and TRBJ2-1; D gene uncertain. Germline V gene sequence: CDR1 SGHRS, CDR2 YFSETQ. This CDR3 region has 13 residues. Trimming removed 0 bases from V and 1 base from J, with 2 bases in between. CDR3 nucleotides: TGCGCCAGCAGCTTGGCTTCCTACAATGAGCAGTTCTTC. Amino acid sequence: CASSLASYNEQFF.

This chain uses TRBV6-5 with TRBJ1-4; D not resolved. Germline V lookup: CDR1 MNHEY, CDR2 SVGAGI. V was pared by 0 bases and J by 8 bases, with 16 bases between. The CDR3 runs 16 residues. The CDR3 sequence is CASSYSLGGSREKLFF. CDR3 sequence (DNA): TGTGCCAGCAGTTACTCGTTAGGCGGGTCTAGGGAAAAACTGTTTTTT.

This chain connects TRBV14 to TRBJ2-7; 7 bases fit TRBD2. With V trimmed by 0 bases and J by 1 base, 6 bases remained unmatched. The germline V gene encodes CDR1 SGHDN and CDR2 FVKESK. The CDR3 runs 16 residues. As DNA, the CDR3 is TGTGCCAGCAGCCAAGAAGTGCGGGAGATTTCCTACGAGCAGTACTTC. Its translation is CASSQEVREISYEQYF.

This clone was observed a handful of times. The chain is built from TRBV2 and TRBJ1-1, with a weak D call TRBD1 (6 bases). The CDR3 extends over 15 amino acids. V gave up 5 bases and J gave up 1 base, with 14 bases separating them. CDR1 and CDR2 (germline): SNHLY, FYNNEI. CDR3: CASSFQGSQNTEAFF. CDR3 bases: TGTGCCAGCAGTTTCCAGGGGTCTCAGAACACTGAAGCTTTCTTT.

The CDR3 spells CASSVPGVEETQYF. The CDR3 DNA follows: TGTGCCAGCAGTGTGCCCGGGGTTGAGGAGACCCAGTACTTC. This sequence joins TRBV2 and TRBJ2-5, with D possibly TRBD2 on 5 matching bases. The V gene's germline CDR1 is SNHLY and CDR2 FYNNEI. Trimming left V 4 bases short and J 5 bases short, with 14 bases between. The CDR3 runs 14 residues.

The chain combines TRBV5-1 with TRBJ1-2; D remains ambiguous. The CDR3 is 16 amino acids. Germline V gene data show CDR1 as SGHRS and CDR2 as YFSETQ. V gave up 3 bases and J gave up 4 bases, with 19 bases separating them. The CDR3 sequence is CASSSRSGSTPYGYTF. CDR3 nucleotide sequence: TGCGCCAGCAGCTCCAGGTCAGGATCCACTCCCTATGGCTACACCTTC.

The V call is TRBV19, the J call TRBJ2-2, with TRBD2 matching over 10 bases. The CDR3 totals 16 residues. V was pared by 6 bases and J by 5 bases, with 9 bases of the junction left unmatched. Germline CDR1 and CDR2: LNHDA and SQIVND (reference sequence). The CDR3 coding sequence is TGTGCCAGTAGCCCTCTCTCAGCGGGAGGGACCGGGGAGCTGTTTTTT. It specifies CASSPLSAGGTGELFF.

The chain uses TRBV28 and TRBJ2-7; TRBD1 matches at 7 bases. J gave up 4 bases and V 5 bases, and 11 bases lay outside the gene matches. The CDR3 consists of 15 residues. Germline V gives CDR1 MDHEN, CDR2 SYDVKM. CDR3 nucleotides: TGTGCCAGCAGTACCGACAGGGTGGTAAGGTACGAGCAGTACTTC. Residues: CASSTDRVVRYEQYF.

J is TRBJ2-1 and V is TRBV30; 8 positions agree with TRBD2. Trimming cost V 2 bases and J 0 bases; bases outside gene matches: 3. The CDR3 runs 15 residues. CDR1 and CDR2 from the germline V gene are GTSNPN and SVGIG (reference sequence). CDR3 protein: CAWSPLAGSYNEQFF. The CDR3 nucleotides read TGTGCCTGGAGTCCTCTAGCGGGCTCCTACAATGAGCAGTTCTTC.

This clone was picked up one time. The rearrangement links TRBV2 to TRBJ2-1; D possibly corresponds to TRBD2 (6 bases). The V end lost 7 bases, the J end lost 4 bases, and 11 bases lay between the germline ends. Germline CDR1 and CDR2: SNHLY and FYNNEI. The CDR3 has 13 residues. CDR3 in amino acids: CASMKRVYNEQFF. The CDR3 DNA follows: TGTGCCAGCATGAAGCGGGTTTACAATGAGCAGTTCTTC.